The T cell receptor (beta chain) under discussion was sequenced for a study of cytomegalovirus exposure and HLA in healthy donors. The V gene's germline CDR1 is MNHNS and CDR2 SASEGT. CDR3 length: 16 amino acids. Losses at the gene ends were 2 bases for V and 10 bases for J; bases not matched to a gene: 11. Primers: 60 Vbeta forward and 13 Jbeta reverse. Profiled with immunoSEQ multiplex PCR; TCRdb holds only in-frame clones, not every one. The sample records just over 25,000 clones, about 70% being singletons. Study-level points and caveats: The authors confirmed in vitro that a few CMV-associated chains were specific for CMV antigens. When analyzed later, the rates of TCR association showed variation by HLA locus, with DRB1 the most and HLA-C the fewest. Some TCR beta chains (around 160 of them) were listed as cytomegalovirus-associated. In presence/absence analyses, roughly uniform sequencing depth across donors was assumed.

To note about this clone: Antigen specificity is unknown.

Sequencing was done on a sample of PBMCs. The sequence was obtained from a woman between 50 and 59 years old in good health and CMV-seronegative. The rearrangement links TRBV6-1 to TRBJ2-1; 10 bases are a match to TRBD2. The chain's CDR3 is CASSELAGGQGKEQFF. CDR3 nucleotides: TGTGCCAGCAGTGAATTAGCGGGGGGTCAGGGGAAGGAGCAGTTCTTC.